This is a list of T cell receptor beta chains from one sample in a study of quantifying T cell responses using KT2 cells. MiXCR, applied by TCRdb to the UMI-ligation and nested PCR reads, yields one record per CDR3 protein. The sample consists of approximately 46,000 distinct CDR3 sequences, 11% of them appearing once. The sequenced sample was PBMCs spiked with cells of the T cell clone KT2. The receptors were gathered from a human donor. The CDR3 runs from the conserved cysteine through the conserved F or W. D genes are given only for firm matches. The size field is filled for only some rows; it gives once, few, many or a size class.

many	TRBV6-5	-	TRBJ2-5	TGTGCCAGCAGTTATCGAGCAGTCCAAGAGACCCAGTACTTC	CASSYRAVQETQYF
-	TRBV20-1	-	TRBJ1-1	TGCAGTGCTAGAGATTTCCGGAATAACACTGAAGCTTTCTTT	CSARDFRNNTEAFF
-	TRBV12-3/TRBV12-4	-	TRBJ2-1	TGTGCCAGCACCCCGAGCGGTAACTACAATGAGCAGTTCTTC	CASTPSGNYNEQFF
many	TRBV7-6	-	TRBJ2-2	TGTGCCAGCAGCTTATTCTACACCGGGGAGCTGTTTTTT	CASSLFYTGELFF
-	TRBV6-2/TRBV6-3	-	TRBJ1-1	TGTGCCAGCACTTATGGACGGTTGAACACTGAAGCTTTCTTT	CASTYGRLNTEAFF
many	TRBV4-2	TRBD2	TRBJ2-1	TGTGCCAGCAGCCAAGATCGTGTGACTAGCTCCCAGAGCTCCTACAATGAGCAGTTCTTC	CASSQDRVTSSQSSYNEQFF
-	TRBV2	-	TRBJ2-2	TGTGCCAGCAACCAACAGGGCCTGGGCACCGGGGAGCTGTTTTTT	CASNQQGLGTGELFF
many	TRBV13	-	TRBJ2-3	TGTGCCAGCAGCTTCCGCGTAGATACGCAGTATTTT	CASSFRVDTQYF
few	TRBV7-8	TRBD1	TRBJ1-1	TGTGCCAGCAGCTTTCTGCAGGGGGCTTGGACTGAAGCTTTCTTT	CASSFLQGAWTEAFF
-	TRBV12-3/TRBV12-4	-	TRBJ1-6	TGTGCCAGCAGGCCGGGACCCGGGAGCTCCTATAATTCACCCCTCCACTTT	CASRPGPGSSYNSPLHF
many	TRBV27	-	TRBJ2-7	TGTGCCAGCAAAGACGTCTCCTACGAGCAGTACTTC	CASKDVSYEQYF
-	TRBV5-5	-	TRBJ1-6	TGTGCCAGCAAGTCGGGGCAGTCACCCCTCCACTTT	CASKSGQSPLHF
many	TRBV27	TRBD2	TRBJ2-1	TGTGCCAGCAGTCTTTTTAGCGGGAGCGATGAGCAGTTCTTC	CASSLFSGSDEQFF
once	TRBV27	-	TRBJ1-4	TGTGCCAGCAGTTTTATCTGGGGTAATGAAAAACTGTTTTTT	CASSFIWGNEKLFF
-	TRBV7-8	-	TRBJ1-5	TGTGCCAGCAGCCCTAGACAGGGCAATCAGCCCCAGCATTTT	CASSPRQGNQPQHF
many	TRBV6-2/TRBV6-3	TRBD1	TRBJ2-3	TGTGCCAGCAGTTACCCCCGGGACAGGGGTTCTGGCACAGATACGCAGTATTTT	CASSYPRDRGSGTDTQYF
few	TRBV2	TRBD2	TRBJ2-1	TGTGCCAGCAGGGGTAGCGGGGGATACTACAATGAGCAGTTCTTC	CASRGSGGYYNEQFF
many	TRBV6-2/TRBV6-3	-	TRBJ1-5	TGTGCCAGCAGACAGTCCAATCAGCCCCAGCATTTT	CASRQSNQPQHF
many	TRBV6-2/TRBV6-3	-	TRBJ2-5	TGTGCCAGCAATCACAGGGTTCGAGAGACCCAGTACTTC	CASNHRVRETQYF
-	TRBV4-1	-	TRBJ2-1	TGCGCCAGCAGCCAAGGAAACGGCCCCCCACACAGCTCCTACAATGAGCAGTTCTTC	CASSQGNGPPHSSYNEQFF